Listed below are T cell receptor beta chains from one sample, sequenced in a study of blood T cell repertoires in COVID-19. Sequenced by immunoSEQ multiplex PCR; TCRdb stores in-frame clones only, minus some. The repertoire has over 250,000 clones, 80% to 90% of them found once; the top ten carry less than 6%. Material: PBMCs or T cells enriched from blood (not recorded which). The receptor source for this set is a woman aged 25 to 45 who had recovered from COVID-19. Both conserved end residues are part of each CDR3. D genes are given only for firm matches. Clone sizes are given selectively: once, few, many, or a class where the clone is expanded.

TRBJ2-5 | NA | TRBV11-2 | TRBD1 | TGTGCCAGCGGAAACCGACAGGGCCCGCGAGAGACCCAGTACTTC | CASGNRQGPRETQYF
TRBJ2-5 | NA | TRBV4-2 | TRBD1 | TGTGCCAGCAGCCAAGATCCGGACAGGGGGCGTGAGACCCAGTACTTC | CASSQDPDRGRETQYF
TRBJ1-5 | NA | TRBV15 | NA | TGTGCCACCAGCAGAGCGGCAGGCTATCAGCCCCAGCATTTT | CATSRAAGYQPQHF
TRBJ2-1 | NA | TRBV7-2 | NA | TGTGCCAGCAGCGTTGGAGGGGGGGCTTCCAATGAGCAGTTCTTC | CASSVGGGASNEQFF
TRBJ2-3 | NA | TRBV4-1 | TRBD2 | TGCGCCAGCAGCCAAGCTGTCATTAGCGGGGAACGCACAGATACGCAGTATTTT | CASSQAVISGERTDTQYF
TRBJ2-1 | NA | TRBV5-4 | TRBD2 | TGTGCCAGCAGCCCGGAGCGGGGGAGCTCCTACAATGAGCAGTTCTTC | CASSPERGSSYNEQFF
TRBJ2-3 | NA | TRBV27 | NA | TGTGCCAGCAGACTGACAGGCCGAGATACGCAGTATTTT | CASRLTGRDTQYF
TRBJ2-5 | NA | TRBV5-1 | TRBD2 | TGCGCCAGCAGCTTGGAAGCTAGCGGTTATCAGAACTTC | CASSLEASGYQNF
TRBJ1-1 | NA | TRBV27 | NA | TGTGCCAGCAGTCCCTCCCCGAACACTGAAGCTTTCTTT | CASSPSPNTEAFF
TRBJ1-6 | NA | TRBV27 | NA | TGTGCCAGCAGCTTCCGATTACCTAGCTCCTATAATTCACCCCTCCACTTT | CASSFRLPSSYNSPLHF
TRBJ1-1 | NA | TRBV13 | NA | TGTGCCAGCAGCTTAGCACAGGGGAACACTGAAGCTTTCTTT | CASSLAQGNTEAFF
TRBJ1-2 | NA | TRBV5-1 | NA | TGCGCCAGCAGCTTCGCTGGGGCCGAAACATATGGCTACACCTTC | CASSFAGAETYGYTF
TRBJ1-1 | NA | TRBV6-5 | NA | TGTGCCAGCAGTTATGAGTTGAACACTGAAGCTTTCTTT | CASSYELNTEAFF
TRBJ2-1 | NA | TRBV28 | TRBD2 | TGTGCCAGCAGTTCGACGGGACTAGCGGGGCATGAGCAGTTCTTC | CASSSTGLAGHEQFF
TRBJ2-1 | once | TRBV5-4 | TRBD2 | TGTGCCAGCAGCTCACAGACTAGCGGGGGTGAGCAGTTCTTC | CASSSQTSGGEQFF
TRBJ2-5 | NA | TRBV3-1/TRBV3-2 | TRBD2 | TGTGCCAGCAGCTTCGTTGCGGGGGGGGCGGAGACCCAGTACTTC | CASSFVAGGAETQYF
TRBJ1-1 | NA | TRBV18 | TRBD1 | TGTGCCAGCTCACTTGGGACAGAAGGTGATGAAGCTTTCTTT | CASSLGTEGDEAFF
TRBJ1-6 | NA | TRBV19 | NA | TGTGCCAGTAGCTCCCCGGGTTCACCCCTCCACTTT | CASSSPGSPLHF
TRBJ2-1 | NA | TRBV4-1 | TRBD1 | TGCGCCAGCAGCCAGCCGGGACAGACCCTCTACAATGAGCAGTTCTTC | CASSQPGQTLYNEQFF
TRBJ1-1 | NA | TRBV29-1 | NA | TGCAGCGTTGAGCGGGGTGCACGTCGGGGGTTATTCATGAACACTGAAGCTTTCTTT | CSVERGARRGLFMNTEAFF
TRBJ1-1 | many | TRBV7-2 | NA | TGTGCCAGCAGCTTAGTTATGAACACTGAAGCTTTCTTT | CASSLVMNTEAFF
TRBJ2-5 | NA | TRBV15 | NA | TGTGCCACCAGCAAAGGGGAAAAGACCCAGTACTTC | CATSKGEKTQYF
TRBJ1-1 | NA | TRBV27 | TRBD1 | TGTGCCAGCAGTTTAGCCCGACAGGGGAACACTGAAGCTTTCTTT | CASSLARQGNTEAFF
TRBJ2-1 | few | TRBV4-2 | TRBD2 | TGTGCCAGCAGCCGGAATGCGGGGGGCCCTGACTACAATGAGCAGTTCTTC | CASSRNAGGPDYNEQFF
TRBJ2-7 | NA | TRBV30 | TRBD2 | TGTGCCTGGAGTGCGAGCGGGGGGCCCCTATACGAGCAGTACTTC | CAWSASGGPLYEQYF
TRBJ1-1 | NA | TRBV10-3 | NA | TGTGCCATCAGTGAGGGGGACATGAACACTGAAGCTTTCTTT | CAISEGDMNTEAFF
TRBJ2-5 | NA | TRBV5-1 | TRBD1 | TGCGCCAGCAGCTTGACAGGGGCTGAGACCCAGTACTTC | CASSLTGAETQYF
TRBJ2-7 | NA | TRBV12-3/TRBV12-4 | TRBD2 | TGTGCCAGCAGCTTGCGGTCGGGGGGCGAGCAGTACTTC | CASSLRSGGEQYF
TRBJ2-7 | NA | TRBV30 | NA | TGTGCCTGGGGCCTGGGAGGGGGCTACGAGCAGTACTTC | CAWGLGGGYEQYF
TRBJ2-7 | NA | TRBV10-2 | TRBD1 | TGCGCCAGCGGGCTGAGACAGGGATCCTACGAGCAGTACTTC | CASGLRQGSYEQYF
TRBJ2-7 | NA | TRBV2 | TRBD1 | TGTGCCAGCAGTAAGACAGGGTTTTTCTACGAGCAGTACTTC | CASSKTGFFYEQYF
TRBJ2-3 | NA | TRBV4-2 | NA | TGTGCCAGCAGCCCCAGGGATTCGAGCACAGATACGCAGTATTTT | CASSPRDSSTDTQYF
TRBJ2-3 | NA | TRBV18 | TRBD2 | TGTGCCAGCTCACCACCGGTTCAAGCGGGGGGTCCCTCTAGCACAGATACGCAGTATTTT | CASSPPVQAGGPSSTDTQYF
TRBJ1-2 | NA | TRBV6-5 | NA | TGTGCCAGCAGCCCCGACAGGCTTCTAGGAGGCTACACCTTC | CASSPDRLLGGYTF
TRBJ1-2 | NA | TRBV6-5 | NA | TGTGCCACCAGGAGTGGGGGGGCGGGTGGCTACACCTTC | CATRSGGAGGYTF
TRBJ2-7 | NA | TRBV3-1/TRBV3-2 | TRBD1 | TGTGCCAGCAGCCATCGGGACAGGGCTTGCCCCTACGAGCAGTACTTC | CASSHRDRACPYEQYF
TRBJ2-7 | once | TRBV14 | NA | TGTGCCAGCAGCCCCCATATGGCGGGGCGGCACGAGCAGTACTTC | CASSPHMAGRHEQYF
TRBJ1-4 | once | TRBV28 | NA | TGTGCCAGCAGGACGTACCGGGGGGCGCGGAATGAAAAACTGTTTTTT | CASRTYRGARNEKLFF
TRBJ1-2 | once | TRBV29-1 | NA | TGCAGCGTCGTACAGGGTACTGCCTATGGCTACACCTTC | CSVVQGTAYGYTF
TRBJ2-3 | few | TRBV4-1 | TRBD1 | TGCGCCAGCAGCCAAACACCCCGGGACAGGAGTGCAGTTACGCAGTATTTT | CASSQTPRDRSAVTQYF
TRBJ2-1 | NA | TRBV5-1 | TRBD2 | TGCGCCAGCAGCCGACTAGCGGGGGACAATGAGCAGTTCTTC | CASSRLAGDNEQFF
TRBJ2-1 | few | TRBV4-1 | NA | TGCGCCAGCAGCAAGAAGGGGGAGCAGTTCTTC | CASSKKGEQFF
TRBJ2-5 | NA | TRBV5-8 | NA | TGTGCCAGCAGCTGGGGCGAGACCCAGTACTTC | CASSWGETQYF
TRBJ1-2 | NA | TRBV7-8 | TRBD1 | TGTGCCAGCAGCCTCGGGGGCAGGGGGCTGTATGGCTACACCTTC | CASSLGGRGLYGYTF
TRBJ1-5 | NA | TRBV19 | NA | TGTGCCAGTAGTATGTCTGGCCAATTCAATCAGCCCCAGCATTTT | CASSMSGQFNQPQHF
TRBJ2-3 | NA | TRBV7-9 | NA | TGTGCCAGCAGCCCCGACTTCGAGGGCACAGATACGCAGTATTTT | CASSPDFEGTDTQYF
TRBJ1-1 | NA | TRBV5-1 | NA | TGCGCCAGCAGCTTGACAGGGTTTAACACTGAAGCTTTCTTT | CASSLTGFNTEAFF
TRBJ2-1 | once | TRBV9 | NA | TGTGCCAGCGCAGGGGCTGGGAATGAGCAGTTCTTC | CASAGAGNEQFF
TRBJ1-6 | once | TRBV6-5 | NA | TGTGCCAGCCACCGGAGCTCCTATAATTCACCCCTCCACTTT | CASHRSSYNSPLHF
TRBJ1-2 | NA | TRBV28 | NA | TGTGCCATCCCAGGGGCTAACTATGGCTACACCTTC | CAIPGANYGYTF
TRBJ1-2 | NA | TRBV12-3/TRBV12-4 | NA | TGTGCCAGCAGTTTCCCGGGAAACTATGGCTACACCTTC | CASSFPGNYGYTF
TRBJ2-1 | NA | TRBV6-6 | TRBD2 | TGTGCCAGCAGTGGGCCTTGGGAGGGCTATGAGCAGTTCTTC | CASSGPWEGYEQFF
TRBJ2-1 | NA | TRBV5-1 | NA | TGCGCCAGCAGTGGGGGGCGGGAGAACTACAATGAGCAGTTCTTC | CASSGGRENYNEQFF
TRBJ2-1 | NA | TRBV5-1 | TRBD2 | TGCGCCAGCAGCTTGGGGGCTAGCGGGAACAATGAGCAGTTCTTC | CASSLGASGNNEQFF
TRBJ2-2 | NA | TRBV5-1 | TRBD2 | TGCGCCAGCAGCTTGGGGACTAGCTCTCCCGGGGAGCTGTTTTTT | CASSLGTSSPGELFF
TRBJ1-5 | once | TRBV19 | TRBD1 | TGTGCCAGTAGTATAGACAGGGGGACAGTCCTCAATCAGCCCCAGCATTTT | CASSIDRGTVLNQPQHF
TRBJ1-2 | NA | TRBV5-8 | NA | TGTGCCAGCAGCTTGGAGCTGCAGGTGGATGGCTACACCTTC | CASSLELQVDGYTF
TRBJ1-5 | once | TRBV7-2 | TRBD1 | TGTGCCAGCAGCTTTGGGCAGGGGGTCTATCAGCCCCAGCATTTT | CASSFGQGVYQPQHF
TRBJ2-6 | NA | TRBV12-5 | NA | TGTGCTAGTGGCCTTGGCGCATTCGGTACCCCAGCGCCTGGGGCCAACGTCCTGACTTTC | CASGLGAFGTPAPGANVLTF
TRBJ1-6 | once | TRBV6-5 | NA | TGTGCCAGCAGTTACTCGAACAGAAATTCACCCCTCCACTTT | CASSYSNRNSPLHF